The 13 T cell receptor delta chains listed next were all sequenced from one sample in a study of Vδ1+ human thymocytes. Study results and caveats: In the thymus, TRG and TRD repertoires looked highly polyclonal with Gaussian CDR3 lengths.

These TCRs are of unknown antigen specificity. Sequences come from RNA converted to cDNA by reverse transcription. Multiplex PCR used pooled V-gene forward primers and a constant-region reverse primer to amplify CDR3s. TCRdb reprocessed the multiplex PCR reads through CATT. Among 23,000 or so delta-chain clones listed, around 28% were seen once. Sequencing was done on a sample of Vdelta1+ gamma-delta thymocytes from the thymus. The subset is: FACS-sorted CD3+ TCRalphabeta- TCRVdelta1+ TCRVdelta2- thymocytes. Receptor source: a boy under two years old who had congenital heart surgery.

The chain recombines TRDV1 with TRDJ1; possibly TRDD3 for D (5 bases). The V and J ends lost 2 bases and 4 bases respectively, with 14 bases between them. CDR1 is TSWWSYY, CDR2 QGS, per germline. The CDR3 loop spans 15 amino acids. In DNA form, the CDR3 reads TGTGCTCTTGGGGAAGGGTGGGGCCGGCGCGATAAACTCATCTTT. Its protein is CALGEGWGRRDKLIF.

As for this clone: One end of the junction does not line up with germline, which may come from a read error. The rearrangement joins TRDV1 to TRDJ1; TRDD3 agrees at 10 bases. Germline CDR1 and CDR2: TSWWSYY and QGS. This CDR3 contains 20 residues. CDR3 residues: CALGPSKLSWGIADTDKLTF. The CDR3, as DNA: TGTGCTCTTGGGCCCTCGAAACTTAGCTGGGGGATAGCCGACACCGATAAACTCACCTTT.

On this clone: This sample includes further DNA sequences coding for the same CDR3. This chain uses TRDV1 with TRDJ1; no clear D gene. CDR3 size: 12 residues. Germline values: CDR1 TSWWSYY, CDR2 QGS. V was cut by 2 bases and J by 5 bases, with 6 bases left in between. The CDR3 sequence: CALGETTDKLIF. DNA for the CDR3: TGTGCTCTTGGGGAAACCACAGATAAACTCATCTTT.

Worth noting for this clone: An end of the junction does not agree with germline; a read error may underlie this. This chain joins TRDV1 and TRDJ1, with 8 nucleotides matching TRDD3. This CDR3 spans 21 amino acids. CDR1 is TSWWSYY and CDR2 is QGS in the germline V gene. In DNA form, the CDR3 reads TGTGCTTTTGGGGAACTTCCTCATACCATGGGGGATGCGTCGTACACCGATAAACTCATCTTC. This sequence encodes CAFGELPHTMGDASYTDKLIF.

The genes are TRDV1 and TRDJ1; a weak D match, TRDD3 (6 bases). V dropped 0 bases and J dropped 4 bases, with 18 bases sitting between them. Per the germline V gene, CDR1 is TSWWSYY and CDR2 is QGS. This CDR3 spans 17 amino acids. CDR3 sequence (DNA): TGTGCTCTTGGGGAACTAGACCCTACAGAACTGGGCGATAAACTCATCTTT. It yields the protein CALGELDPTELGDKLIF.

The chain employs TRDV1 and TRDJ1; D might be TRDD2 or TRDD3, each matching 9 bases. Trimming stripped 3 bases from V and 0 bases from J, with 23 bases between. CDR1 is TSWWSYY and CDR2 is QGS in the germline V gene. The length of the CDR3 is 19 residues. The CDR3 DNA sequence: TGTGCTCTTGGGGAGTCCTTCCTACGGGCTGGGGGATACACCGATAAACTCATCTTT. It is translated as CALGESFLRAGGYTDKLIF.

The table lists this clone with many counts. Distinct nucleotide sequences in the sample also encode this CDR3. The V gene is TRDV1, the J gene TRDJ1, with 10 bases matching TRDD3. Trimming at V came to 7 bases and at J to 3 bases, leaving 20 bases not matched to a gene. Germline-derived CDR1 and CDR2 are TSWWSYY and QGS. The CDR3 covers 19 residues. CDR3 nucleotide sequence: TGTGCTCTTGCGGCGAGGCAAGGGGGATACGCGATTTGGCCCGATAAACTCATCTTT. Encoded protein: CALAARQGGYAIWPDKLIF.

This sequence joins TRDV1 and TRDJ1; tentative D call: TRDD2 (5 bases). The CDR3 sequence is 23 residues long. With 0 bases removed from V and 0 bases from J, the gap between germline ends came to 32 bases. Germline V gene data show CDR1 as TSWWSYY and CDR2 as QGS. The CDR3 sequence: CALGELPLIPTAQRVWYTDKLIF. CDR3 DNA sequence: TGTGCTCTTGGGGAACTCCCTTTAATCCCTACGGCGCAACGGGTATGGTACACCGATAAACTCATCTTT.

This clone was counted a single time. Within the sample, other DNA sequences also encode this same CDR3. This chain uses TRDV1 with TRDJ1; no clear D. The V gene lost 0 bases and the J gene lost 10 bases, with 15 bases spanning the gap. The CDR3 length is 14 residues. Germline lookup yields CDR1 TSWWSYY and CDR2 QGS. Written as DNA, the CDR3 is TGTGCTCTTGGGGAACTAGGCCGCATCCCTGTACTCATCTTT. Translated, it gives CALGELGRIPVLIF.

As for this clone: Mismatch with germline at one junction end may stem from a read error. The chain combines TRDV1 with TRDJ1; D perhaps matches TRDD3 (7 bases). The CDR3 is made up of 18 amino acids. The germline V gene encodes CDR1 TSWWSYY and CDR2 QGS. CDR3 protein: CALGERPSQVLGLPKPIF. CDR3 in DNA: TGTGCTCTTGGGGAACGACCTTCCCAGGTACTGGGGCTACCTAAACCCATCTTT.

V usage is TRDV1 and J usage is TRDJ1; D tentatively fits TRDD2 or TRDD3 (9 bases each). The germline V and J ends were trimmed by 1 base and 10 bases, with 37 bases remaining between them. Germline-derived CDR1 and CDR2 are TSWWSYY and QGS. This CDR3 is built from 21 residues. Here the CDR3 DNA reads TGTGCTCTTGGGGAACGTTCCTTCCTACGGGGATACGCGACTGGGACCTTAGTACTCATCTTT. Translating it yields CALGERSFLRGYATGTLVLIF.

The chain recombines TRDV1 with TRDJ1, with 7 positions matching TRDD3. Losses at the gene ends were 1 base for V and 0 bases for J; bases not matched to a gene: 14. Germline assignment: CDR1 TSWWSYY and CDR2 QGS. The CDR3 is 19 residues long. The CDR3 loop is CALGERGRGIVPYTDKLIF. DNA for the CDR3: TGTGCTCTTGGGGAACGCGGCAGGGGGATCGTGCCGTACACCGATAAACTCATCTTT.

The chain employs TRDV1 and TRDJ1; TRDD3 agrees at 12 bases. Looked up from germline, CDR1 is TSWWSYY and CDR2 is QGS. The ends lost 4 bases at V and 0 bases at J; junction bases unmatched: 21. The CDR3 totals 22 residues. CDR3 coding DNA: TGTGCTCTTGGGGGCGATTCCTACGGGGCTACTGGGGGATACCCGTACACCGATAAACTCATCTTT. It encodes CALGGDSYGATGGYPYTDKLIF.